This T cell receptor beta chain appears in the sequencing data of a study of technical replicates of blood from several donors. Germline assignment: CDR1 SEHNR and CDR2 FQNEAQ (reference sequence). The CDR3 is 12 amino acids. The junction had 0 bases not matched to a gene; V was cut back by 1 base and J by 8 bases. The table came from immunoSEQ multiplex PCR; TCRdb's copy has only in-frame clones and leaves some out. The table shows some 83,000 clones, with around 92% occurring only once. The receptor's source is a human donor in good health. Sequenced sample: T cells isolated from PBMCs. V usage is TRBV7-9 and J usage is TRBJ1-2; 8 nucleotides line up with TRBD1. The CDR3 sequence is CASSLGTGGYTF. CDR3 in DNA: TGTGCCAGCAGCTTAGGGACAGGGGGCTACACCTTC.